The entry below describes one T cell receptor beta chain. A single record per CDR3 protein comes from TCRdb applying MiXCR to the RT-PCR reads. The repertoire holds 150,000 to 200,000 distinct CDR3 sequences, with about an eighth as singletons. This specimen belongs to a study of response to subunit inactivated influenza vaccine. Another study also made use of these data, one on T cells expressing NK-cell markers. Turning to that study: With UMIs, 5'RACE template switching was used to make TCR beta cDNA.

The receptor's source is a man in his fifties or sixties who received an inactivated influenza vaccine. Sequences were derived from CD8+ T cells sorted from PBMCs, sampled roughly 13 days after vaccination.

DNA of the CDR3: TGCAGCGTGGGATTGAACACTGAAGCTTTCTTT. It codes for CSVGLNTEAFF. The genes are TRBV29-1 and TRBJ1-1, with D unclear. The V and J ends lost 6 bases and 0 bases respectively, with 5 bases between them. The germline gives CDR1 SQVTM, CDR2 ANQGSEA. The CDR3 has 11 residues.